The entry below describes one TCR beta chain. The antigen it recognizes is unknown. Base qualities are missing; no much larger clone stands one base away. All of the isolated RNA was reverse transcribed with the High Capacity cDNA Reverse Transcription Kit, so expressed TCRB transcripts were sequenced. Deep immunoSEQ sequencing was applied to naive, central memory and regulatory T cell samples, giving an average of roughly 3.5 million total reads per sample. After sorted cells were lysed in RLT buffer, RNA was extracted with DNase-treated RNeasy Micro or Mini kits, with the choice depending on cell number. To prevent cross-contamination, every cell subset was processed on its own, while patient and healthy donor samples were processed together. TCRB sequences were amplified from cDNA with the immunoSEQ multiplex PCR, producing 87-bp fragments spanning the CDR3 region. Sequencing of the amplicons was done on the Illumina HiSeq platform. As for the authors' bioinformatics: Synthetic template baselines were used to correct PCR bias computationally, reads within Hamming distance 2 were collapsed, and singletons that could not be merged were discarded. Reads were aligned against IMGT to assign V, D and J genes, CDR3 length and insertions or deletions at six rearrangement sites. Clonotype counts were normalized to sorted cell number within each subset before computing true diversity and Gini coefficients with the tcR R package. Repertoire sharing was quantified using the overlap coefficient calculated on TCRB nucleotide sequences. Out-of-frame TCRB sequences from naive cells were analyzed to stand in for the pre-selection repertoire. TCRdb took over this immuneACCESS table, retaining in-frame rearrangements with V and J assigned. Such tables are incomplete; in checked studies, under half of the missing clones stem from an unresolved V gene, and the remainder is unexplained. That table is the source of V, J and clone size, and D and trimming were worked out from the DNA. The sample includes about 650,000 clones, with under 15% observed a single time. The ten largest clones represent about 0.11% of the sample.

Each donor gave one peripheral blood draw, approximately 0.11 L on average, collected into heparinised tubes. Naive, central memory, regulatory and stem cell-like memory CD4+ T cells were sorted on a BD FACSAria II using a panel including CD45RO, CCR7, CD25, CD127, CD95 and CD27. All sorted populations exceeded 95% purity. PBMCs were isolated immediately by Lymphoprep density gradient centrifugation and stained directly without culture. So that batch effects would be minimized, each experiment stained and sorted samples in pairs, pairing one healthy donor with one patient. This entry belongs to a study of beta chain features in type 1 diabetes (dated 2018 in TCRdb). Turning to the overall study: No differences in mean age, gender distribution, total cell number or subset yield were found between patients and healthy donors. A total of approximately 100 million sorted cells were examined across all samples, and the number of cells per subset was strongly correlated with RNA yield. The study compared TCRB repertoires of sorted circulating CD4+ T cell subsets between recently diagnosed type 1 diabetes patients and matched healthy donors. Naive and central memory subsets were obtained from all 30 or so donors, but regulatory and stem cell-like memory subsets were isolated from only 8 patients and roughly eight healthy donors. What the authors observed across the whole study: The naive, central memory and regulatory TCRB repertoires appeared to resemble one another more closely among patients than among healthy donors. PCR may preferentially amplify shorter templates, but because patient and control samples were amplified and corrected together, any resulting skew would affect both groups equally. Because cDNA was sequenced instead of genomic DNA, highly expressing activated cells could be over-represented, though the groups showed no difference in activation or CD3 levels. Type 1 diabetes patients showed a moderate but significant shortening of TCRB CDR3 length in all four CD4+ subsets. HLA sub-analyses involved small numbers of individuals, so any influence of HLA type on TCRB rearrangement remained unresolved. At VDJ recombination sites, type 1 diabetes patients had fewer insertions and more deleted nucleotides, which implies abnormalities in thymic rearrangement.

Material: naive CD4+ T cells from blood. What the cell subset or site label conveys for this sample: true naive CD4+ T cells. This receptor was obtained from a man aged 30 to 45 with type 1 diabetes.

Here is the DNA: TGTGCCAGCAGCTTATGGTCAGGGAGCACCGGGGAGCTGTTTTTT. Its protein product is CASSLWSGSTGELFF. The sequence links TRBV7-2 to TRBJ2-2; the D region is possibly TRBD1 or TRBD2, each matching across 5 bases. The germline V gene specifies SGHTA as CDR1 and FQGNSA as CDR2. V lost 2 bases and J lost 4 bases; the stretch between them is 11 bases long. The CDR3 numbers 15 residues from cysteine through phenylalanine. Just the 45-base CDR3 DNA is kept, in frame starting at base 1.